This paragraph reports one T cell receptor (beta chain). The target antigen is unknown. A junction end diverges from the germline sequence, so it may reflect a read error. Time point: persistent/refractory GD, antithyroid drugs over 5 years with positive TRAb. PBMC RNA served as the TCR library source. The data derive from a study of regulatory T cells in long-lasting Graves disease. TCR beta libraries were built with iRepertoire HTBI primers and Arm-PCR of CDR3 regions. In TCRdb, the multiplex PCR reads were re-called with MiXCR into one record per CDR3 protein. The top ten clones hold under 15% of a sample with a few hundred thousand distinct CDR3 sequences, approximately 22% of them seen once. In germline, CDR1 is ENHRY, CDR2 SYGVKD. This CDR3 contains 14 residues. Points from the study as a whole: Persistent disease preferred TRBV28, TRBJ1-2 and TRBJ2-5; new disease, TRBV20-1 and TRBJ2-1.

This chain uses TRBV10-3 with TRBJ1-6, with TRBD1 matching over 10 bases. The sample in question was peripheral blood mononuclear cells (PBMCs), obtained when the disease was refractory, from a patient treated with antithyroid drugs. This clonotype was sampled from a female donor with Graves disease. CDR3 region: CAISPGTGVSPLRF. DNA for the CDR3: TGTGCCATCAGTCCCGGGACAGGGGTCTCACCCCTCCGCTTT.